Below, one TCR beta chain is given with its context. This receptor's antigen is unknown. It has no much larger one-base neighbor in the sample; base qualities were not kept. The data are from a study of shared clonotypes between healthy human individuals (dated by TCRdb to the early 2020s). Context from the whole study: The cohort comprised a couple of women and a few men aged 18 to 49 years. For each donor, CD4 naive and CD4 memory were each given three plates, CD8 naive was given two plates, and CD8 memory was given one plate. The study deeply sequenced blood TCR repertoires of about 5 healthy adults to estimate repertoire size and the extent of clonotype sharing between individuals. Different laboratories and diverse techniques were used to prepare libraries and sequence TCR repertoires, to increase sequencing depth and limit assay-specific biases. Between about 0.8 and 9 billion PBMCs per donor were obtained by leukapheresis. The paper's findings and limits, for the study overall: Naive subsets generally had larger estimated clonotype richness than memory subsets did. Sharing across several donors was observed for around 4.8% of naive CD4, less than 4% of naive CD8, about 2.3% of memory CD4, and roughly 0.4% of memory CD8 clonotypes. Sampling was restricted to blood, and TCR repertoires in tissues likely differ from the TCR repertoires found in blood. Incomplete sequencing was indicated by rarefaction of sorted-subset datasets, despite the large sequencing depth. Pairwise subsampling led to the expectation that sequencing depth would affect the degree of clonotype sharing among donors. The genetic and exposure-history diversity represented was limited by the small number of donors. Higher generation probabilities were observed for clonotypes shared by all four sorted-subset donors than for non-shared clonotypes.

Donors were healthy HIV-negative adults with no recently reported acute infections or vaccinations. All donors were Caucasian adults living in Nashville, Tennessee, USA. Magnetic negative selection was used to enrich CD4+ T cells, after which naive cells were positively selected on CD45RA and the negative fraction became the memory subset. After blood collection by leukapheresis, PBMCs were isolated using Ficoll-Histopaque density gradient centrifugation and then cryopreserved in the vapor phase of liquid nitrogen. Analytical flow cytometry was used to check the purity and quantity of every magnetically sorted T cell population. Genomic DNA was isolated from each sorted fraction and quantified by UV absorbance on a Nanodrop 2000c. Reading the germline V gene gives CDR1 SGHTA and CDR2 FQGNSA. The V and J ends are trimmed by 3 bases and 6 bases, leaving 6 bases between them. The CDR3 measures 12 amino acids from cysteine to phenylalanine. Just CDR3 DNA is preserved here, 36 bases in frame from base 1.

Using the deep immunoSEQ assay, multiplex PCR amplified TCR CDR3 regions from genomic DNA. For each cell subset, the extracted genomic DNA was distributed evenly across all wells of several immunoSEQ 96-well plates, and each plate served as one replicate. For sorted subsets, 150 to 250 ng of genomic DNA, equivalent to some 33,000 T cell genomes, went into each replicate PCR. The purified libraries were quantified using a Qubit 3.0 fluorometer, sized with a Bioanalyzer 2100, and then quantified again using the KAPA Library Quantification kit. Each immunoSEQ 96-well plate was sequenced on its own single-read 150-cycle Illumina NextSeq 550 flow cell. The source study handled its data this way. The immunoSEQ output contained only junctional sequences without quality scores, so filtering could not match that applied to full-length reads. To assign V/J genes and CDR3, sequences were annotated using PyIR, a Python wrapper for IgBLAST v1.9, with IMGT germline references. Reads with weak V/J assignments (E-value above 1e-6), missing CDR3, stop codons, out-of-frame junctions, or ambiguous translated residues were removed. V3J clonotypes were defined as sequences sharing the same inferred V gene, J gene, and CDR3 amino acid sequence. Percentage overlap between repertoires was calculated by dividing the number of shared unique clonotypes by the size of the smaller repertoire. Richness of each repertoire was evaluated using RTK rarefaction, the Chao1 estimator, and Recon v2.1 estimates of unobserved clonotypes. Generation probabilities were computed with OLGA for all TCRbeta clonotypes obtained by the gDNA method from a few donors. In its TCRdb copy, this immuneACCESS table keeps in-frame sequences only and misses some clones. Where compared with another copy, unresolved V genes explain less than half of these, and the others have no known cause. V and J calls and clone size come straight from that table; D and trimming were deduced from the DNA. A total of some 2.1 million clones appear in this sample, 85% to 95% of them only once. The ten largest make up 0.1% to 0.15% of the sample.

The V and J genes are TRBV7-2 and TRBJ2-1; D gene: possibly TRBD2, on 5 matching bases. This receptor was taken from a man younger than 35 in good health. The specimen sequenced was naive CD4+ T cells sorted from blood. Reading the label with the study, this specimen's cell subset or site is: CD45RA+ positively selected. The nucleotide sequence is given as TGTGCCAGCAGCTTGCTAGCCAATGAGCAGTTCTTC. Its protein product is CASSLLANEQFF.